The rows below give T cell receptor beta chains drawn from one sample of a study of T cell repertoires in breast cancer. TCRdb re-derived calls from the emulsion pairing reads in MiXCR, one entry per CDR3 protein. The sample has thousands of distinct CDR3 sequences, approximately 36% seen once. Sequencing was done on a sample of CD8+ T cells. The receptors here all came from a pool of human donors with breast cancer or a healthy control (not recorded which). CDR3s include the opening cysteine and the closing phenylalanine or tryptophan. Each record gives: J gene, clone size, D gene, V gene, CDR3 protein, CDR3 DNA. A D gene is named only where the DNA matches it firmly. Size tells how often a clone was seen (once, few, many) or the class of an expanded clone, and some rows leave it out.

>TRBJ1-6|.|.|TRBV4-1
CASSQARGGESVSPLHF
TGTGCCAGCAGCCAAGCGAGGGGCGGTGAATCGGTTTCACCCCTCCACTTT
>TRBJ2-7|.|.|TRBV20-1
CSARHRYPSYEQYF
TGCAGTGCTAGACACCGATACCCATCCTACGAGCAGTACTTC
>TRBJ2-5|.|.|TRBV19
CASSTGTAETQYF
TGTGCCAGTAGTACCGGGACTGCAGAGACCCAGTACTTC
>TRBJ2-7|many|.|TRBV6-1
CASSPRGTAVSYEQYF
TGTGCCAGCAGCCCACGCGGGACAGCGGTCTCCTACGAGCAGTACTTC
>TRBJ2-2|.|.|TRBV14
CASSQFTSLNTGELFF
TGTGCCAGCAGCCAATTTACATCCCTGAACACCGGGGAGCTGTTTTTT
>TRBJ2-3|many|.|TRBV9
CASSVGGVTGDTQYF
TGTGCCAGCAGCGTAGGGGGGGTAACTGGGGATACGCAGTATTTT
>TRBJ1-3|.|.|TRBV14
CASSLMRSQGIGNTIYF
TGCGCCAGCAGCCTCATGAGGAGCCAGGGTATTGGAAACACCATATATTTT
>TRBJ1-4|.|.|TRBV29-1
CSVASGLEKLFF
TGCAGCGTTGCTAGTGGGTTGGAAAAACTGTTTTTT
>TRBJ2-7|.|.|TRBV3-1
CASSQVEMGYEQYF
TGTGCCAGCAGCCAAGTTGAGATGGGCTACGAGCAGTACTTC
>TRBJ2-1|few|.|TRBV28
CASSRLARSYNEQFF
TGTGCCAGCAGCAGGCTAGCGAGGTCCTACAATGAGCAGTTCTTC
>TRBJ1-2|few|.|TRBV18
CASSQAGEGYGYTF
TGTGCCAGCTCACAAGCAGGGGAAGGGTATGGCTACACCTTC
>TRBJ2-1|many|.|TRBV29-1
CSVEDQDGVSNEQFF
TGCAGCGTTGAAGATCAAGATGGGGTTTCCAATGAGCAGTTCTTC
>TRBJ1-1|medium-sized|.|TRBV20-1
CSARDLGGDTEAFF
TGCAGTGCTAGAGATCTGGGGGGGGACACTGAAGCTTTCTTT
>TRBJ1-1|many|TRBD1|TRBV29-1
CSVVGTGGQHNTEAFF
TGCAGCGTTGTAGGGACAGGGGGCCAACACAACACTGAAGCTTTCTTT
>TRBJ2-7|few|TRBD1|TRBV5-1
CASRRTGAYEQYF
TGCGCCAGCAGAAGAACAGGGGCCTACGAGCAGTACTTC
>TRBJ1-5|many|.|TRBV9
CASSVGTDNQPQHF
TGTGCCAGCAGCGTCGGTACAGACAATCAGCCCCAGCATTTT
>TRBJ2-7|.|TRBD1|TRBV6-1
CASSPDRERDYEQYF
TGTGCCAGCAGTCCGGACAGGGAACGAGACTACGAGCAGTACTTC
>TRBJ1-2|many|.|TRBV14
CASSQRPNYGYTF
TGTGCCAGCAGCCAGAGGCCTAACTATGGCTACACCTTC
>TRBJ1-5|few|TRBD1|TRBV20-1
CSALTTGGSNQPQHF
TGCAGTGCTCTTACGACAGGGGGAAGCAATCAGCCCCAGCATTTT
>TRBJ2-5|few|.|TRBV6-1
CASSLKGDLQETQYF
TGTGCCAGCAGTCTGAAGGGTGACCTCCAAGAGACCCAGTACTTC
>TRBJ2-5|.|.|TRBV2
CASSVAEETQYF
TGTGCCAGCAGCGTAGCTGAGGAGACCCAGTACTTC
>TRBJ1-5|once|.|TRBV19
CASSMGGDKYQPQHF
TGTGCCAGTAGTATGGGAGGGGATAAGTATCAGCCCCAGCATTTT
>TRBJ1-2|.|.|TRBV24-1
CATSLSWNYGYTF
TGTGCCACCAGTTTATCATGGAACTATGGCTACACCTTC
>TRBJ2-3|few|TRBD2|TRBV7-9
CASELAGPWDTQYF
TGTGCCAGCGAACTAGCGGGGCCCTGGGATACGCAGTATTTT
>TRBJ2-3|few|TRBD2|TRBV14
CASSQRGGTYTQYF
TGTGCCAGCAGCCAGCGGGGGGGTACATATACGCAGTATTTT
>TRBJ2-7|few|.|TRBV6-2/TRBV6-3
CASSYSLRTSGYEQYF
TGTGCCAGCAGTTACTCGTTGCGGACGAGTGGCTACGAGCAGTACTTC
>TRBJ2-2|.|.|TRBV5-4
CASSLLAGNTGELFF
TGTGCCAGCAGCTTGCTTGCTGGGAACACCGGGGAGCTGTTTTTT
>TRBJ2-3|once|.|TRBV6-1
CASSLGAENTQYF
TGTGCCAGCAGTCTGGGAGCGGAGAATACGCAGTATTTT
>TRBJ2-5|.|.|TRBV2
CASSQDWETQYF
TGTGCCAGCAGTCAGGACTGGGAGACCCAGTACTTC
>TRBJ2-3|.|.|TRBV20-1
CSARDATDIDTQYF
TGCAGTGCTAGAGACGCGACAGACATAGATACGCAGTATTTT
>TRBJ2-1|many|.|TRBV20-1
CSARVIGPRTDVYNEQFF
TGCAGTGCTAGAGTGATTGGCCCGAGGACGGATGTCTACAATGAGCAGTTCTTC
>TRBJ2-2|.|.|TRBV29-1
CSVGAGTLTRELFF
TGCAGCGTTGGCGCCGGGACTCTCACCAGGGAGCTGTTTTTT
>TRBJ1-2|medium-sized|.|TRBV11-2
CASSQPGTYDPYGYTF
TGTGCCAGCAGCCAACCCGGGACATATGACCCCTATGGCTACACCTTC
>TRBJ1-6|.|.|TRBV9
CASSVSGVWDSPLHF
TGTGCCAGCAGCGTGTCCGGGGTTTGGGATTCACCCCTCCACTTT
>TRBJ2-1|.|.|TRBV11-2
CASSSGQEGGNEQFF
TGTGCCAGCAGCTCCGGACAGGAGGGGGGCAATGAGCAGTTCTTC
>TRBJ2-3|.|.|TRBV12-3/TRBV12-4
CASNTAGVDVAQYF
TGTGCCAGCAATACCGCCGGCGTAGATGTTGCGCAGTATTTT
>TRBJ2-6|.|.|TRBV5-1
CASGLKSAGFSGANVLTF
TGCGCCAGCGGCTTGAAGTCGGCAGGATTCTCTGGGGCCAACGTCCTGACTTTC
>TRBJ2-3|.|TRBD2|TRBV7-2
CASRRTSGYTDTQYF
TGTGCCAGCAGGCGGACTAGCGGCTACACAGATACGCAGTATTTT
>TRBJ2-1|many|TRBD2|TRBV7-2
CASSFGTSDNNEQFF
TGTGCCAGCAGCTTCGGGACTAGCGATAACAATGAGCAGTTCTTC
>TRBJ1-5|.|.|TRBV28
CASSQGGHPQHF
TGTGCCAGCAGTCAGGGAGGTCATCCCCAGCATTTT
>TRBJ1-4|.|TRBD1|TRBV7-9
CASSFLGTGEGKPFF
TGTGCCAGCAGCTTCTTAGGGACAGGGGAAGGAAAACCGTTTTTT
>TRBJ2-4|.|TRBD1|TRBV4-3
CASSHNRGTKNIQYF
TGCGCCAGCAGCCATAACAGGGGGACCAAAAACATTCAGTACTTC
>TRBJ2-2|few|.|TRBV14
CASSPGHPPPRELFF
TGTGCCAGCAGCCCGGGACACCCCCCACCGCGGGAGCTGTTTTTT
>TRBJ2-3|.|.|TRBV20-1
CSPRGRPDMQYF
TGCAGTCCCCGGGGCAGACCAGATATGCAGTATTTT
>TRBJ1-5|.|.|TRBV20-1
CSAIRENSNQPQHF
TGCAGTGCTATCAGGGAGAATAGCAATCAGCCCCAGCATTTT
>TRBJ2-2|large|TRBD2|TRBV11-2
CASLSGTYRTGELFF
TGTGCCAGCCTAAGCGGGACCTATCGCACCGGGGAGCTGTTTTTT
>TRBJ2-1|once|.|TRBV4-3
CASSPGPRSAIAYNEQFF
TGCGCCAGCAGCCCGGGGCCTAGGAGTGCGATTGCCTACAATGAGCAGTTCTTC
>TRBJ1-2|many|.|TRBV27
CASSLKPAGSSNYGYTF
TGTGCCAGCAGTCTCAAGCCCGCCGGGTCATCTAACTATGGCTACACCTTC
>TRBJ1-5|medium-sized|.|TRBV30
CAWSLNGDQPQHF
TGTGCCTGGAGCCTAAACGGGGATCAGCCCCAGCATTTT
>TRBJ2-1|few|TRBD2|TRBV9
CASSQRGLNEQFF
TGTGCCAGCAGCCAGCGGGGGCTCAATGAGCAGTTCTTC
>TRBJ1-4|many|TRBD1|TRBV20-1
CSATTGGGEKLFF
TGCAGTGCGACGACAGGGGGTGGCGAAAAACTGTTTTTT
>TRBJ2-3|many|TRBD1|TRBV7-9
CASSTATGVYTDTQYF
TGTGCCAGCAGCACCGCGACAGGGGTTTATACAGATACGCAGTATTTT
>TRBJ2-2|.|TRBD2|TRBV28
CASSLGGGMAGELFF
TGTGCCAGCAGTTTAGGGGGGGGGATGGCCGGGGAGCTGTTTTTT
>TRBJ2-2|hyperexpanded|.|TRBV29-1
CSVEAGTLTGELFF
TGCAGCGTTGAAGCCGGGACTCTCACCGGGGAGCTGTTTTTT
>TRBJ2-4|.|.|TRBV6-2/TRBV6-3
CASSYARLVRYIQYF
TGTGCCAGCAGTTACGCTCGGCTAGTGAGGTACATTCAGTACTTC